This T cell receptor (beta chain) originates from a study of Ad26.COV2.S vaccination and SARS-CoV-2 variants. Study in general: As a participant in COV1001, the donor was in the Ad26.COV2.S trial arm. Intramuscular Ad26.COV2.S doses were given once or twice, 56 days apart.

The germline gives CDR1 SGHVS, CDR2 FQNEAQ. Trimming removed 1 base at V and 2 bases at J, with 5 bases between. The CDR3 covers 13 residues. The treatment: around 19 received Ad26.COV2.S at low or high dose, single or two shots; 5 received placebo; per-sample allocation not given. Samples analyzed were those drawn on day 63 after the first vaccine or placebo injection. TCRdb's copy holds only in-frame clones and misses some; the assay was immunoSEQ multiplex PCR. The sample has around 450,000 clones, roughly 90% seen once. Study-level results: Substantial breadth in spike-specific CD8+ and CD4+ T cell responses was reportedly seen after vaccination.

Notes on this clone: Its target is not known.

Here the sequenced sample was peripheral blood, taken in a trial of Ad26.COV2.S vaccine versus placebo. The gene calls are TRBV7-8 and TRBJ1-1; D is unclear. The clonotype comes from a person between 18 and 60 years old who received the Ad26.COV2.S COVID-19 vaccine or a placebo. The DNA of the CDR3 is TGTGCCAGCAGCTTAGGGTCTAACACTGAAGCTTTCTTT. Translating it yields CASSLGSNTEAFF.